These T cell receptor beta chains were read from a single sample in a study of T cells in Graves' hyperthyroidism and ophthalmopathy. Each CDR3 protein gets one entry after TCRdb re-called the multiplex PCR reads with MiXCR. The sample lists approximately 360,000 distinct CDR3 sequences, approximately 25% occurring once. Input material: blood. The receptors originated from a man in his forties or fifties with Graves' hyperthyroidism. Both conserved end residues are part of each CDR3. Fields, in order: clone size, J gene, V gene, D gene, CDR3 DNA, CDR3 protein. D genes are given only for firm matches. Some rows mark clone size as missing; the rest say once, few, many or name a class of expanded clone.

clone_size: many
j_call: TRBJ2-3
v_call: TRBV11-2
d_call: TRBD2
cdr3_nt: TGTGCCAGCAGCTTACCCGTGACCGGGACTAGCGGGGAAACGAGCACAGATACGCAGTATTTT
cdr3_aa: CASSLPVTGTSGETSTDTQYF

clone_size: few
j_call: TRBJ2-3
v_call: TRBV20-1
d_call: TRBD2
cdr3_nt: TGCAGTGCTGTTCGACTAGCGGGAGGCTCAGATACGCAGTATTTT
cdr3_aa: CSAVRLAGGSDTQYF

clone_size: many
j_call: TRBJ2-3
v_call: TRBV28
d_call: NA
cdr3_nt: TGTGCCAGCAGTTTAAGTATGCGGGATTCTTCAGATACGCAGTATTTT
cdr3_aa: CASSLSMRDSSDTQYF

clone_size: NA
j_call: TRBJ2-3
v_call: TRBV3-1
d_call: NA
cdr3_nt: TGTGCCAGCAGCCTCGGACCTTACGCAGATACGCAGTATTTT
cdr3_aa: CASSLGPYADTQYF

clone_size: NA
j_call: TRBJ2-3
v_call: TRBV20-1
d_call: NA
cdr3_nt: TGCAGTGCTTCTGACACAGATACGCAGTATTTT
cdr3_aa: CSASDTDTQYF

clone_size: NA
j_call: TRBJ2-5
v_call: TRBV3-1
d_call: TRBD2
cdr3_nt: TGTGCCAGCAGTGGGTTACTAGCGTCGGAGACCCAGTACTTC
cdr3_aa: CASSGLLASETQYF

clone_size: NA
j_call: TRBJ2-7
v_call: TRBV5-1
d_call: NA
cdr3_nt: TGCGCCAGCAGCTTGTACCCAGGGACCTACGAGCAGTACTTC
cdr3_aa: CASSLYPGTYEQYF

clone_size: few
j_call: TRBJ1-5
v_call: TRBV6-5
d_call: NA
cdr3_nt: TGTGCCAGCAGTTACGGGGGGAGCGGCAATCAGCCCCAGCATTTT
cdr3_aa: CASSYGGSGNQPQHF

clone_size: few
j_call: TRBJ2-3
v_call: TRBV24-1
d_call: NA
cdr3_nt: TGTGCCACCCAGATTTTATGGATCACAGATACGCAGTATTTT
cdr3_aa: CATQILWITDTQYF

clone_size: many
j_call: TRBJ2-1
v_call: TRBV7-2
d_call: NA
cdr3_nt: TGTGCCAGCAGCTTAGCGGGGACAAGCCTCGGTGAGCAGTTCTTC
cdr3_aa: CASSLAGTSLGEQFF

clone_size: few
j_call: TRBJ2-1
v_call: TRBV15
d_call: TRBD2
cdr3_nt: TGTGCCACCAGCAGGGACCCTATTAGCGGGAGGGCTAATGAGCAGTTCTTC
cdr3_aa: CATSRDPISGRANEQFF

clone_size: many
j_call: TRBJ1-1
v_call: TRBV28
d_call: TRBD1
cdr3_nt: TGTGCCAGCAGTCGGGGACAGGTCGGAGGTGAAGCTTTCTTT
cdr3_aa: CASSRGQVGGEAFF

clone_size: NA
j_call: TRBJ2-5
v_call: TRBV2
d_call: NA
cdr3_nt: TGTGCCAGCAGTGCAGGGGAGTACCAAGAGACCCAGTACTTC
cdr3_aa: CASSAGEYQETQYF

clone_size: few
j_call: TRBJ2-7
v_call: TRBV20-1
d_call: TRBD2
cdr3_nt: TGCAGTGCTAGACCTAGCGGAGCTCCCTGGGAGCAGTACTTC
cdr3_aa: CSARPSGAPWEQYF

clone_size: NA
j_call: TRBJ1-2
v_call: TRBV7-2
d_call: NA
cdr3_nt: TGTGCCAGCAGCCAAACCCTTGGTTTAATCAAAGACACCTTC
cdr3_aa: CASSQTLGLIKDTF

clone_size: many
j_call: TRBJ2-5
v_call: TRBV24-1
d_call: NA
cdr3_nt: TGTGCCACCATATACAGGGAGGAAGAGACCCAGTACTTC
cdr3_aa: CATIYREEETQYF

clone_size: NA
j_call: TRBJ2-1
v_call: TRBV7-9
d_call: NA
cdr3_nt: TGTGCCAGCACCCGACGGTCTGGGGGAAATGAGCAGTTCTTC
cdr3_aa: CASTRRSGGNEQFF

clone_size: many
j_call: TRBJ1-5
v_call: TRBV28
d_call: NA
cdr3_nt: TGTGCCAGCAGTTTACTAGGGGGTCAGCCCCAGCATTTT
cdr3_aa: CASSLLGGQPQHF